This T cell receptor (beta chain) was obtained from a study of blood T cell repertoires in COVID-19. The overall study: PBMCs, B-cell-depleted T cells, or T cells provided the cDNA or gDNA that made up the material.

J was trimmed by 4 bases and V by 3 bases; bases with no gene match: 7. This CDR3 comprises 15 residues. Germline V gives CDR1 LNHDA, CDR2 SQIVND (reference sequence). This clone was detected once. Enrollees, roughly 18 to 90 years old, lived in approximately 25 US areas. Cohort 3 donors were reported recovered after two negative PCRs, clearance, or symptom resolution. Original handling: How many nucleated cells were present was estimated from reference gene primer amplification. Using immunoSEQ multiplex PCR, the repertoire was profiled, and TCRdb retains in-frame clones only, with some absent. That table furnishes V, J and clone size, whereas the DNA furnished D and trimming. The sample contains approximately 440,000 clones, less than 95% of which appear only once.

This receptor was obtained from a man aged 18 to 30 who had recovered from COVID-19. This rearrangement joins TRBV19 to TRBJ1-2; 8 nucleotides agree with TRBD1. The material sequenced was PBMCs or T cells enriched from blood (not recorded which). CDR3 residues: CASSMPGQATYGYTF. The CDR3 DNA sequence: TGTGCCAGTAGTATGCCGGGACAGGCTACCTATGGCTACACCTTC.